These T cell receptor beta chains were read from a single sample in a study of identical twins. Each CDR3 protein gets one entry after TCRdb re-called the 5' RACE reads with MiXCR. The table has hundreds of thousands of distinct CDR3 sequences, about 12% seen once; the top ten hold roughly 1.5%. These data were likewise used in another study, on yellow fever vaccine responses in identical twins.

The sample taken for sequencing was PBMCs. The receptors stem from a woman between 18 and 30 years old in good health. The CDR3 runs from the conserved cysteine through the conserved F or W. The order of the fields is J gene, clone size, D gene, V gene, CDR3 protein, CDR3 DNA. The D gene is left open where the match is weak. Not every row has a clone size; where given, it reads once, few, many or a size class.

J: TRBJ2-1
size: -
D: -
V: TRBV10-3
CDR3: CATTTDNEQFF
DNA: TGTGCCACCACCACAGACAATGAGCAGTTCTTC

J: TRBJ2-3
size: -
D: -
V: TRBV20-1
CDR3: CSARDFRFGHTDTQYF
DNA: TGCAGTGCTAGAGATTTTAGATTTGGCCACACAGATACGCAGTATTTT

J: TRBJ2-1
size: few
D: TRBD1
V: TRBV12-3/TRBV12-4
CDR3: CASSLDRGWDEQFF
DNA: TGTGCCAGCAGCCTGGACAGGGGCTGGGATGAGCAGTTCTTC

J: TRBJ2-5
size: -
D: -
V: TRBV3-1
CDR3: CASSQRVQRIFGTQYF
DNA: TGTGCCAGCAGCCAGAGGGTACAGCGTATATTTGGGACCCAGTACTTC

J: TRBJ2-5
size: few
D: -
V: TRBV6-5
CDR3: CASSYSEQQETQYF
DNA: TGTGCCAGCAGTTACTCGGAACAGCAAGAGACCCAGTACTTC

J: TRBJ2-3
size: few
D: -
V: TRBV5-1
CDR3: CASSLGVIGGGTDTQYF
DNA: TGCGCCAGCAGCTTGGGGGTTATCGGTGGAGGCACAGATACGCAGTATTTT

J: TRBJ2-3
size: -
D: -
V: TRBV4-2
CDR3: CASSQDTSAGGTDTQYF
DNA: TGTGCCAGCAGCCAAGATACCTCAGCGGGCGGCACAGATACGCAGTATTTT

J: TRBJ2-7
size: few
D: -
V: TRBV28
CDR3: CATSTGAERLGEQYF
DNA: TGTGCCACCAGCACGGGAGCCGAGCGGCTAGGGGAGCAGTACTTC

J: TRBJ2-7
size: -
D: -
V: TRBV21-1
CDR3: CASSKETAIYEQYF
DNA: TGTGCCAGCAGCAAAGAAACAGCAATCTACGAGCAGTACTTC

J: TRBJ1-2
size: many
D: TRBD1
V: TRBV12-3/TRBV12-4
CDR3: CASTKDRGLYGYTF
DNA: TGTGCCAGCACCAAAGACAGGGGACTTTATGGCTACACCTTC

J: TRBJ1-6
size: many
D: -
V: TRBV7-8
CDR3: CASNDGWGSPLHF
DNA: TGTGCCAGCAACGATGGGTGGGGTTCACCCCTCCACTTT

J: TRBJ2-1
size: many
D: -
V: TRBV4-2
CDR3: CASSQEGTEQFF
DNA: TGTGCCAGCAGCCAAGAGGGGACCGAGCAGTTCTTC

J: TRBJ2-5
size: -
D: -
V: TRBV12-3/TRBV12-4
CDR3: CASSFLGPIETQYF
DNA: TGTGCCAGCAGTTTTCTGGGACCAATAGAGACCCAGTACTTC

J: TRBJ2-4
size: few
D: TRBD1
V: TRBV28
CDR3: CASQGAAKNIQYF
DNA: TGTGCCAGCCAGGGGGCGGCCAAAAACATTCAGTACTTC

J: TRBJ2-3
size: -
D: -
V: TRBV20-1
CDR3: CSARVVSTDTQYF
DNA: TGCAGTGCGCGGGTGGTTAGCACAGATACGCAGTATTTT

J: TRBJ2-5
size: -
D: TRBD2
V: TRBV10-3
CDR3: CAIRGLAAQETQYF
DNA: TGTGCCATCAGGGGACTAGCGGCCCAAGAGACCCAGTACTTC

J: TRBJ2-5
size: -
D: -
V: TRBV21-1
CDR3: CASRRQKPNQETQYF
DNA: TGTGCCAGCCGGCGACAAAAACCAAACCAAGAGACCCAGTACTTC

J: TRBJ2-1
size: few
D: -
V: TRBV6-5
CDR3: CASSWQGSNEQFF
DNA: TGTGCCAGCAGTTGGCAGGGGAGTAATGAGCAGTTCTTC

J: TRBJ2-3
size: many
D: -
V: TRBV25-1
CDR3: CASEGGADTQYF
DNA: TGTGCCAGCGAGGGGGGTGCAGATACGCAGTATTTT

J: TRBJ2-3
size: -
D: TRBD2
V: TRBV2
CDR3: CASSRDYSDTQYF
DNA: TGTGCCAGCAGTCGGGACTACTCAGATACGCAGTATTTT

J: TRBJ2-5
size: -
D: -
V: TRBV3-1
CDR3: CASSQPMLETQYF
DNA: TGTGCCAGCAGCCAACCTATGCTAGAGACCCAGTACTTC

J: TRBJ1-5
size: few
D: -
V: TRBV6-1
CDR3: CASSISGQSNQPQHF
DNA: TGTGCCAGCAGTATCTCAGGACAGAGCAATCAGCCCCAGCATTTT

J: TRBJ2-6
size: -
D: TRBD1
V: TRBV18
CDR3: CASSQVGQGALGANVLTF
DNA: TGTGCCAGCTCCCAGGTAGGACAGGGGGCGCTCGGGGCCAACGTCCTGACTTTC

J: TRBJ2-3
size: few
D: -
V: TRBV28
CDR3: CASSSWGTDTQYF
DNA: TGTGCCAGCAGTTCGTGGGGTACAGATACGCAGTATTTT

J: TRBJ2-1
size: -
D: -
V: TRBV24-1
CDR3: CATSLGAGNEQFF
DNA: TGTGCCACCTCTTTGGGAGCGGGCAATGAGCAGTTCTTC

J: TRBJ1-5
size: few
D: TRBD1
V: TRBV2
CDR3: CASSESGQGHQPQHF
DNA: TGTGCCAGCAGTGAATCGGGACAGGGCCACCAGCCCCAGCATTTT

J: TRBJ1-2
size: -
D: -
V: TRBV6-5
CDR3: CASSYGGGGYGYTF
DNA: TGTGCCAGCAGTTACGGCGGAGGGGGCTATGGCTACACCTTC

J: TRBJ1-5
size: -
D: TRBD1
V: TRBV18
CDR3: CASSPRTGGRNQPQHF
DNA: TGTGCCAGCTCACCTCGGACAGGGGGCCGCAATCAGCCCCAGCATTTT